These T cell receptor beta chains were read from a single sample in a study of Ad26.COV2.S vaccination and SARS-CoV-2 variants. This table comes from immunoSEQ multiplex PCR, and its TCRdb copy is limited to in-frame clones, with some not included. The table records some 250,000 clones, around 87% of them present only once. Source: peripheral blood, taken in a trial of Ad26.COV2.S vaccine versus placebo. These receptors were taken from a person between 18 and 60 years old who received the Ad26.COV2.S COVID-19 vaccine or a placebo. The CDR3 runs from the conserved cysteine through the conserved F or W. The order of the fields is V gene, J gene, D gene, CDR3 length, clone size, CDR3 DNA, CDR3 protein. D genes are given only for firm matches. The listing skips clone size in some rows; elsewhere it reads once, few, many or a size class.

v_gene: TRBV7-8; j_gene: TRBJ2-6; d_gene: NA; len: 15; abundance: few; CDR3nt: TGTGCCAGCAGCCGAGACGGATCTGGGGCCAACGTCCTGACTTTC; CDR3aa: CASSRDGSGANVLTF
v_gene: TRBV5-4; j_gene: TRBJ2-4; d_gene: TRBD1; len: 14; abundance: NA; CDR3nt: TGTGCCAGCAGCTTGGAGACAGGGGGAGACATTCAGTACTTC; CDR3aa: CASSLETGGDIQYF
v_gene: TRBV19; j_gene: TRBJ2-1; d_gene: TRBD2; len: 15; abundance: NA; CDR3nt: TGTGCCAGTAGTACCCGTATAGCGGGAGACTATGAGCAGTTCTTC; CDR3aa: CASSTRIAGDYEQFF
v_gene: TRBV6-6; j_gene: TRBJ2-1; d_gene: TRBD1; len: 14; abundance: NA; CDR3nt: TGTGCCAGCAGTTTGGGACAGGGGGGGAATGAGCAGTTCTTC; CDR3aa: CASSLGQGGNEQFF
v_gene: TRBV5-1; j_gene: TRBJ1-1; d_gene: NA; len: 14; abundance: once; CDR3nt: TGCGCCAGCAGCTTGGAGGAACGAGTTTTAGAAGCTTTCTTT; CDR3aa: CASSLEERVLEAFF
v_gene: TRBV5-8; j_gene: TRBJ2-3; d_gene: NA; len: 14; abundance: NA; CDR3nt: TGTGCCAGCAGCTTCCTGACACACACAGATACGCAGTATTTT; CDR3aa: CASSFLTHTDTQYF
v_gene: TRBV24-1; j_gene: TRBJ2-2; d_gene: TRBD1; len: 13; abundance: NA; CDR3nt: TGTGCCACCGGGACAGGGTCCACCGGGGAGCTGTTTTTT; CDR3aa: CATGTGSTGELFF
v_gene: TRBV11-2; j_gene: TRBJ2-7; d_gene: NA; len: 14; abundance: NA; CDR3nt: TGTGCCAGCAGCTTAAGCGACATATCCTACGAGCAGTACTTC; CDR3aa: CASSLSDISYEQYF
v_gene: TRBV4-3; j_gene: TRBJ1-2; d_gene: NA; len: 15; abundance: NA; CDR3nt: TGCGCCAGCAGCCAAGACGGGGTCGGCAACTATGGCTACACCTTC; CDR3aa: CASSQDGVGNYGYTF
v_gene: TRBV28; j_gene: TRBJ1-2; d_gene: NA; len: 12; abundance: NA; CDR3nt: TGTGCCAGCACCTTAACCGGACAGCCCTACACCTTC; CDR3aa: CASTLTGQPYTF
v_gene: TRBV27; j_gene: TRBJ2-7; d_gene: TRBD1; len: 13; abundance: once; CDR3nt: TGTGCCAGCAGTTACCGGCCAGGGGGCGAGCAGTACTTC; CDR3aa: CASSYRPGGEQYF
v_gene: TRBV7-8; j_gene: TRBJ1-3; d_gene: NA; len: 15; abundance: NA; CDR3nt: TGTGCCAGCACCTTCCCGCAGGGCTCTGGAAACACCATATATTTT; CDR3aa: CASTFPQGSGNTIYF
v_gene: TRBV19; j_gene: TRBJ1-4; d_gene: NA; len: 16; abundance: NA; CDR3nt: TGTGCCAGTAGTATCCTATCGTTTTCACCGAACGAAAAACTGTTTTTT; CDR3aa: CASSILSFSPNEKLFF
v_gene: TRBV6-2/TRBV6-3; j_gene: TRBJ2-7; d_gene: NA; len: 14; abundance: NA; CDR3nt: TGTGCCAGCAGTTACAGCCCGGGGGTCTACGAGCAGTACTTC; CDR3aa: CASSYSPGVYEQYF
v_gene: TRBV7-2; j_gene: TRBJ2-7; d_gene: TRBD1; len: 16; abundance: NA; CDR3nt: TGTGCCAGCACCCCCCAGCCTCAGACAGGGGCTCAGCAGCAGTACTTC; CDR3aa: CASTPQPQTGAQQQYF
v_gene: TRBV21-1; j_gene: TRBJ1-1; d_gene: NA; len: 15; abundance: NA; CDR3nt: TGTGCCAGCAGCAAAGGTCAGGGGATGAACACTGAAGCTTTCTTT; CDR3aa: CASSKGQGMNTEAFF
v_gene: TRBV10-1; j_gene: TRBJ2-1; d_gene: TRBD1; len: 15; abundance: NA; CDR3nt: TGCGCCAGCAGTGCGGGACAGGGGGCCTACAATGAGCAGTTCTTC; CDR3aa: CASSAGQGAYNEQFF
v_gene: TRBV7-9; j_gene: TRBJ2-7; d_gene: NA; len: 15; abundance: NA; CDR3nt: TGTGCCAGCAGCGCAAGCGGGACAGTAGACTACGAGCAGTACTTC; CDR3aa: CASSASGTVDYEQYF
v_gene: TRBV9; j_gene: TRBJ2-3; d_gene: TRBD2; len: 16; abundance: NA; CDR3nt: TGTGCCAGCAGCCCACGGACTAGCGGGGAGGGAGATACGCAGTATTTT; CDR3aa: CASSPRTSGEGDTQYF
v_gene: TRBV6-5; j_gene: TRBJ1-6; d_gene: NA; len: 13; abundance: NA; CDR3nt: TGTGCCAGCAGTTCCACTGTACAGTCACCCCTCCACTTT; CDR3aa: CASSSTVQSPLHF
v_gene: TRBV5-6; j_gene: TRBJ1-6; d_gene: NA; len: 12; abundance: NA; CDR3nt: TGTGCCAGCAGCTGGGCCAATTCACCCCTCCACTTT; CDR3aa: CASSWANSPLHF
v_gene: TRBV28; j_gene: TRBJ2-5; d_gene: NA; len: 16; abundance: NA; CDR3nt: TGTGCCAGCACCTTTATAGGGGAGGAGGGCCAAGAGACCCAGTACTTC; CDR3aa: CASTFIGEEGQETQYF
v_gene: TRBV6-5; j_gene: TRBJ1-2; d_gene: NA; len: 15; abundance: NA; CDR3nt: TGTGCCAGCAGTTACTCCTCGGGGGGTAGAGATGGCTACACCTTC; CDR3aa: CASSYSSGGRDGYTF
v_gene: TRBV6-5; j_gene: TRBJ2-5; d_gene: NA; len: 13; abundance: NA; CDR3nt: TGTGCCAGCAGTTACCTGCATGGAGAGACCCAGTACTTC; CDR3aa: CASSYLHGETQYF
v_gene: TRBV19; j_gene: TRBJ2-1; d_gene: NA; len: 13; abundance: NA; CDR3nt: TGTGCCAGTAGTCACCGGTTAACCGATGAGCAGTTCTTC; CDR3aa: CASSHRLTDEQFF
v_gene: TRBV5-1; j_gene: TRBJ2-7; d_gene: NA; len: 14; abundance: NA; CDR3nt: TGCGCCAGTAGCTTGGAAGGTCCTTACTACGAGCAGTACTTC; CDR3aa: CASSLEGPYYEQYF
v_gene: TRBV4-3; j_gene: TRBJ1-1; d_gene: NA; len: 14; abundance: NA; CDR3nt: TGCGCCAGCAGCCAAGTCCTTGCGAACACTGAAGCTTTCTTT; CDR3aa: CASSQVLANTEAFF